These T cell receptor beta chains were read from a single sample in a study of blood T cells in healthy people across ages. TCRdb reprocessed the 5' RACE reads via MiXCR and lists one record per CDR3 protein. This table holds 650,000 to 1,000,000 distinct CDR3 sequences, about 37% found once. The sample comprised blood. Every receptor here comes from a man aged 18 to 29 in good health. Each CDR3 is given with its conserved first and last residue.

V gene: TRBV27; CDR3 protein: CASSLTSAPVGELFF
V gene: TRBV5-6; CDR3 protein: CASSLANRGLGYTF
V gene: TRBV18; CDR3 protein: CASSPLKQIQETQYF
V gene: TRBV10-3; CDR3 protein: CAISEPPEFAYF
V gene: TRBV5-1; CDR3 protein: CASSSDRDYNEQYF
V gene: TRBV6-5; CDR3 protein: CASRTRTGEPDTQYF
V gene: TRBV2; CDR3 protein: CASSRTSGGVYTQYF
V gene: TRBV7-2; CDR3 protein: CASSLNARAGGYGYTF
V gene: TRBV7-2; CDR3 protein: CASSRVSSTDTQYF
V gene: TRBV24-1; CDR3 protein: CATSDSTSGVRNEQYF
V gene: TRBV4-1; CDR3 protein: CASSQGQGARTEAFF
V gene: TRBV4-3; CDR3 protein: CASSPLSSANEKLFF
V gene: TRBV14; CDR3 protein: CASSQRVREEGWYQETQYF
V gene: TRBV20-1; CDR3 protein: CSASGQGVNQPQHF
V gene: TRBV6-1; CDR3 protein: CASSAKKPGYTEAFF
V gene: TRBV7-9; CDR3 protein: CASSIGTGDNYGYTF
V gene: TRBV5-1; CDR3 protein: CASSLVGEGRQETQYF